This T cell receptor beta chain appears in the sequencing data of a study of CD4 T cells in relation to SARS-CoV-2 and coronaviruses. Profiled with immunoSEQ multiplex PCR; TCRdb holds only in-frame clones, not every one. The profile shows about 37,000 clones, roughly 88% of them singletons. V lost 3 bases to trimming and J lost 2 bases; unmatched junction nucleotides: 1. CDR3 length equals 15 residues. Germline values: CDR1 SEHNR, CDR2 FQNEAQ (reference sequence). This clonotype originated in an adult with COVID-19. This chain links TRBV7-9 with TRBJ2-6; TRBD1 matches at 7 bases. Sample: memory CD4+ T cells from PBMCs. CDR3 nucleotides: TGTGCCAGCAGCTTTCAGGGGGCTGGGGCCAACGTCCTGACTTTC. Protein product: CASSFQGAGANVLTF. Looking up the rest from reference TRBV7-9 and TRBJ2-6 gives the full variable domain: DTGVSQNPRHKITKRGQNVTFRCDPISEHNRLYWYRQTLGQGPEFLTYFQNEAQLEKSRLLSDRFSAERPKGSFSTLEIQRTEQGDSAMYLCASSFQGAGANVLTFGAGSRLTVL.